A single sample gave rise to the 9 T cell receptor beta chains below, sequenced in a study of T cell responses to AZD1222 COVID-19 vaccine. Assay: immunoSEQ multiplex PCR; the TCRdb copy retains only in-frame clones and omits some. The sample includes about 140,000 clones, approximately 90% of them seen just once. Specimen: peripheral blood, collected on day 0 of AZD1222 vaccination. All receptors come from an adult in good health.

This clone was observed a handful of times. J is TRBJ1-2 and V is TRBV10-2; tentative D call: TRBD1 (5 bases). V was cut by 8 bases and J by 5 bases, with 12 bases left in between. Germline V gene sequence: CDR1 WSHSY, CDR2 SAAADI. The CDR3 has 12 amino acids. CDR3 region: CASGQGEYGYTF. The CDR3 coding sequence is TGCGCCAGCGGCCAAGGGGAATATGGCTACACCTTC.

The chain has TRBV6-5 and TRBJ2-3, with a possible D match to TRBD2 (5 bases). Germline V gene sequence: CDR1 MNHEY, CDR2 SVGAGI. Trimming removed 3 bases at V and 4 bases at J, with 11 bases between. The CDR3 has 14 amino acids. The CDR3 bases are TGTGCCAGCAGTTATTCGGTACTAGCAGATACGCAGTATTTT. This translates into CASSYSVLADTQYF.

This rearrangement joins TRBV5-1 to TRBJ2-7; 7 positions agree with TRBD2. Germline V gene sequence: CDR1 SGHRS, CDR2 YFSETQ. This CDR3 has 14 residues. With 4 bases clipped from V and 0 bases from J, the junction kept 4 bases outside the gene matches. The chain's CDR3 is CASSPWDYSYEQYF. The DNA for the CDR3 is TGCGCCAGCAGCCCCTGGGACTACTCCTACGAGCAGTACTTC.

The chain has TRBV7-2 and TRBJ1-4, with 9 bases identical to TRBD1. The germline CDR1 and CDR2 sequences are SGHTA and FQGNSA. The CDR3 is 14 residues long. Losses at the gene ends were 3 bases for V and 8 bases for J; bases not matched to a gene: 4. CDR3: CASSFAQGAEKLFF. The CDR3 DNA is TGTGCCAGCAGCTTCGCACAGGGGGCGGAAAAACTGTTTTTT.

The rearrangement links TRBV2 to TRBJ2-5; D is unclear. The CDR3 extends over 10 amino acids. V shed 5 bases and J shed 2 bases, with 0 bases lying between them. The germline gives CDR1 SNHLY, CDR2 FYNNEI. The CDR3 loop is CASSQETQYF. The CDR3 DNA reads TGTGCCAGCAGTCAAGAGACCCAGTACTTC.

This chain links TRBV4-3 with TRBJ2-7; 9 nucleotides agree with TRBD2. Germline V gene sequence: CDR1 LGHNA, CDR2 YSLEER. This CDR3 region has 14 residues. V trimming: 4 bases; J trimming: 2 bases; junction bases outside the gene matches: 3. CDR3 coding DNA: TGCGCCAGCAGCCCCGGGACTAGCACCTACGAGCAGTACTTC. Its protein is CASSPGTSTYEQYF.

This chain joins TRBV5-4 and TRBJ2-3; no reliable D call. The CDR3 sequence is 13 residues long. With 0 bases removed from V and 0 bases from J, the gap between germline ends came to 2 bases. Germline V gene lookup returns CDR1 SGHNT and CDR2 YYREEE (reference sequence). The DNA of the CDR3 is TGTGCCAGCAGCTTGGACAGCACAGATACGCAGTATTTT. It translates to CASSLDSTDTQYF.

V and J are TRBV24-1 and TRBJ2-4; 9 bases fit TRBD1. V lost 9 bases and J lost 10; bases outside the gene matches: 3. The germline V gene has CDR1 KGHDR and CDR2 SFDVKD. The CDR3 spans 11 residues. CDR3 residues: CATGTGTIQYF. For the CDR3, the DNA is TGTGCCACCGGGACAGGGACAATTCAGTACTTC.

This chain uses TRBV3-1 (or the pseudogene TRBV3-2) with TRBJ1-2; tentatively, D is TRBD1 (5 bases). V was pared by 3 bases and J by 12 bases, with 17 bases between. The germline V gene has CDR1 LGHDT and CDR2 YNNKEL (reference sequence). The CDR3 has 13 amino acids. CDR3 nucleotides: TGTGCCAGCAGCCACCGAGGGACGGGGCTACACACCTTC. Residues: CASSHRGTGLHTF.